The T cell receptor beta chain described here comes from a study of blood T cell repertoires in COVID-19. Repertoires were generated with immunoSEQ multiplex PCR, while TCRdb's copy carries only in-frame clones and drops some. Among more than 200,000 clones, over 75% were seen once, and the ten largest hold under 4.5%. Participant age was roughly 18 to 89 years, and participants resided in about 25 US areas. The germline V and J ends were trimmed by 3 bases and 5 bases, with 13 bases remaining between them. CDR1 is MNHNS and CDR2 is SASEGT in the germline V gene. The CDR3 is made up of 14 amino acids.

The chain employs TRBV6-1 and TRBJ1-2; weak D call: TRBD1 (6 bases). The specimen was PBMCs or T cells enriched from blood (not recorded which). The receptor was derived from a man aged 30 to 39 with acute COVID-19. CDR3 DNA sequence: TGTGCCAGCAGTGAGGTCGTGGGGGCTTATGGCTACACCTTC. It specifies CASSEVVGAYGYTF.